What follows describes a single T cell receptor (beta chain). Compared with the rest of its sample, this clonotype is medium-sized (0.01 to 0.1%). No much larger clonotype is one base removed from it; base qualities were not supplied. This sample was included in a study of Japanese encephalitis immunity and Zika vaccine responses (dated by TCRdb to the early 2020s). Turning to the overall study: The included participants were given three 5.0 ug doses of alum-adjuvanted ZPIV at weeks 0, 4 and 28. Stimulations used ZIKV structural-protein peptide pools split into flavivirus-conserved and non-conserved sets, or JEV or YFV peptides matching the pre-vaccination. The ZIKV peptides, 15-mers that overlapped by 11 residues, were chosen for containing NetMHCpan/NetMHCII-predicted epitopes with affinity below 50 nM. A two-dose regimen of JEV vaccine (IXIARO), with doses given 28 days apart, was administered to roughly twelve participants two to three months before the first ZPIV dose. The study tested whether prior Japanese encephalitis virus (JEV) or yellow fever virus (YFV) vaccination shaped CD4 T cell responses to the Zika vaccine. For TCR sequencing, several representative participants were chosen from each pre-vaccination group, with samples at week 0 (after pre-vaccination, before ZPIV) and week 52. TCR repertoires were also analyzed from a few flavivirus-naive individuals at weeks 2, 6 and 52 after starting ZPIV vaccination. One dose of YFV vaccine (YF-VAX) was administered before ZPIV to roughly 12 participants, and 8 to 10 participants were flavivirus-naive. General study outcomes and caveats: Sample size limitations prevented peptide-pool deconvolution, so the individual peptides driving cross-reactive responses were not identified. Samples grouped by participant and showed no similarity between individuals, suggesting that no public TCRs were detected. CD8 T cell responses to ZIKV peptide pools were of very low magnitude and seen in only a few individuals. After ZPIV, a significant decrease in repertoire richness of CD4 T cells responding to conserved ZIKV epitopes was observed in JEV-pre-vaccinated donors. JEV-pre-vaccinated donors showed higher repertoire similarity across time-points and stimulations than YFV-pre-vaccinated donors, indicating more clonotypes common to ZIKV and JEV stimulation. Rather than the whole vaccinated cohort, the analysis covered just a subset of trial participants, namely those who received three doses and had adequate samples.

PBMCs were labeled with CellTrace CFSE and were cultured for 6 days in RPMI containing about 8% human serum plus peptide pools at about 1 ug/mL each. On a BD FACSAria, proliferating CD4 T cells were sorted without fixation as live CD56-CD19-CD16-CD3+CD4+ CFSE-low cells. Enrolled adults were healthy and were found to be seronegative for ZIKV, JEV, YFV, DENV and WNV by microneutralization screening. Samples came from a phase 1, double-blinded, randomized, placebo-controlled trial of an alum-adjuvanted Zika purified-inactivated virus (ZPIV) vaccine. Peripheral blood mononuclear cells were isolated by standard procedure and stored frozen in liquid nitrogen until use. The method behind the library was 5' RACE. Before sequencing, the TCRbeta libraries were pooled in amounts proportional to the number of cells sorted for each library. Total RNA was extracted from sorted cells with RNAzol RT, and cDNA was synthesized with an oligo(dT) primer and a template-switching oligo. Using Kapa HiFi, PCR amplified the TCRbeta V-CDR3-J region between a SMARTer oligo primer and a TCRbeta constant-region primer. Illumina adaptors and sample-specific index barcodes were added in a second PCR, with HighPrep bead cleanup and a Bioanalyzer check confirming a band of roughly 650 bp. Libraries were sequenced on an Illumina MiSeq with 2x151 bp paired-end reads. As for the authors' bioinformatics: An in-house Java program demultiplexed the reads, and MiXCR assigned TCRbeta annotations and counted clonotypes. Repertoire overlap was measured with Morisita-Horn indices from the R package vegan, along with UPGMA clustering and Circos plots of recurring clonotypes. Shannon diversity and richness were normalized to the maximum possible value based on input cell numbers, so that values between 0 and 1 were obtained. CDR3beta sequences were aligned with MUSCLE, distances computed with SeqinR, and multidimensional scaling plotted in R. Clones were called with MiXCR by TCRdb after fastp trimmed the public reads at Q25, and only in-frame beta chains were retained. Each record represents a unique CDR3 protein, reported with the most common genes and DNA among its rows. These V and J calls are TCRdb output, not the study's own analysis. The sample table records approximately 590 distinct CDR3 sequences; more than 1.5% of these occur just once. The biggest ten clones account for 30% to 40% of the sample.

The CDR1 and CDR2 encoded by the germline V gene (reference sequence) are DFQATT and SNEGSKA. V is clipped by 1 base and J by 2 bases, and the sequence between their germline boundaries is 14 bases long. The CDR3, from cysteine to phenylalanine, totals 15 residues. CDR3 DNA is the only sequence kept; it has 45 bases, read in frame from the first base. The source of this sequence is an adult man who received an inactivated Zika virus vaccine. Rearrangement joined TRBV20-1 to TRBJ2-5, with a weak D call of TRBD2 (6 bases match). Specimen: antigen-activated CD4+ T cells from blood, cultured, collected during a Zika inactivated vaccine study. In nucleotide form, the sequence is TGCAGTGCTAGAGGGGTCCTGGCGGGGCAAGAGACCCAGTACTTC. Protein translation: CSARGVLAGQETQYF.